The 17 T cell receptor beta chains below come from one sample, sequenced in a study of blood T cell repertoires in COVID-19. Repertoires were generated with immunoSEQ multiplex PCR, while TCRdb's copy carries only in-frame clones and drops some. This table has 200,000 to 250,000 clones, 70% to 90% appearing once. Sequences were obtained from PBMCs or T cells enriched from blood (not recorded which). The receptors come from a woman in her 50s with acute COVID-19.

The J gene is TRBJ1-1, the V gene TRBV2; D not resolved. CDR3 length: 13 residues. Germline loops: CDR1 SNHLY, CDR2 FYNNEI. The V and J ends lost 7 bases and 1 base respectively, with 10 bases between them. The CDR3 DNA sequence: TGTGCCAGCAAAACTGACAAGAACACTGAAGCTTTCTTT. Protein: CASKTDKNTEAFF.

The V call is TRBV5-1, the J call TRBJ2-7, with D uncertain. The CDR3 is 13 residues long. Germline V CDR1 and CDR2: SGHRS, YFSETQ. V lost 0 bases, J lost 0 bases, and 4 bases lay in between. CDR3 sequence: CASSLGASYEQYF. Written as DNA, the CDR3 is TGCGCCAGCAGCTTGGGCGCCTCCTACGAGCAGTACTTC.

The genes are TRBV28 and TRBJ1-5, with 7 nucleotides matching TRBD1. The length of the CDR3 is 16 residues. Trimming removed 5 bases from V and 1 base from J; junction bases left unmatched: 8. The germline V gene encodes CDR1 MDHEN and CDR2 SYDVKM. The CDR3 coding sequence is TGTGCCAGCAGTGGAAGGGGGCTAGGGAGCAATCAGCCCCAGCATTTT. It encodes CASSGRGLGSNQPQHF.

The chain uses TRBV15 and TRBJ2-6, with 7 positions matching TRBD1. From germline, CDR1 is LNHNV and CDR2 YYDKDF (reference sequence). This CDR3 spans 17 amino acids. The V and J ends lost 0 bases and 8 bases, in that order; junction bases with no gene match: 10. CDR3 protein: CATSRDFGQVGTNVLTF. CDR3 coding DNA: TGTGCCACCAGCAGAGATTTTGGACAGGTCGGGACCAACGTCCTGACTTTC.

The genes are TRBV28 and TRBJ2-7, with TRBD2 matching 11 bases. Germline assignment: CDR1 MDHEN and CDR2 SYDVKM. V was clipped by 4 bases and J by 2 bases; unmatched bases: 4. There are 15 residues in the CDR3. The CDR3 reads CASSSGTSGPYEQYF. The DNA for the CDR3 is TGTGCCAGCAGTTCCGGGACTAGCGGCCCCTACGAGCAGTACTTC.

This clone was counted once. The V and J genes are TRBV7-6 and TRBJ1-1, with TRBD1 matching 8 bases. V dropped 3 bases and J dropped 3; count of bases not matched to a gene: 6. Germline V gives CDR1 SGHVS, CDR2 FNYEAQ. The CDR3 has 15 residues. The CDR3 nucleotides are TGTGCCAGCAGCTTCCAGACAGGGGAATACACTGAAGCTTTCTTT. Translating it yields CASSFQTGEYTEAFF.

The DNA for the CDR3 is TGTGCCAGCAGTTTACAAGGAGAGAATGAAGCTTTCTTT. Its translation: CASSLQGENEAFF. The chain joins TRBV27 to TRBJ1-1; D is unresolved. The CDR3 is 13 amino acids. The germline CDR1 and CDR2 sequences are MNHEY and SMNVEV (reference sequence). Trimming shortened V by 2 bases and J by 7 bases, and 11 bases separated the two germline ends.

V and J are TRBV2 and TRBJ2-3; 7 bases are shared with TRBD1. CDR3 length: 14 amino acids. J lost 3 bases, V lost 1 base, and 1 base had no gene match. CDR1 and CDR2 from the germline V gene are SNHLY and FYNNEI. The CDR3 nucleotides are TGTGCCAGCAGTGAAGGACAGGGAACAGATACGCAGTATTTT. Translated: CASSEGQGTDTQYF. The entire variable domain, with the rest obtained from reference TRBV2 and TRBJ2-3, is as follows: EPEVTQTPSHQVTQMGQEVILRCVPISNHLYFYWYRQILGQKVEFLVSFYNNEISEKSEIFDDQFSVERPDGSNFTLKIRSTKLEDSAMYFCASSEGQGTDTQYFGPGTRLTVL.

The rearrangement links TRBV11-3 to TRBJ2-7; 8 bases match TRBD1. The ends lost 5 bases at V and 1 base at J; junction bases unmatched: 7. CDR3 size: 15 residues. CDR1 SGHNT and CDR2 YENEEA come from the germline V gene. CDR3 nucleotide sequence: TGTGCCAGCAGCAAAGGACAGGGACCTTCCTACGAGCAGTACTTC. Protein product: CASSKGQGPSYEQYF.

The V and J genes are TRBV4-3 and TRBJ1-6; D not resolved. The CDR3 has 14 amino acids. V lost 6 bases to trimming and J lost 8 bases, with 14 bases between them. CDR1 is LGHNA and CDR2 is YSLEER in the germline V gene. CDR3 DNA: TGCGCCAGCAGGGGAGTCTCTGGGGATTCACCCCTCCACTTT. Protein: CASRGVSGDSPLHF.

This chain joins TRBV11-1 and TRBJ2-3; weak D call: TRBD1 (6 bases). The V gene's germline CDR1 is SGHAT and CDR2 FQDESV (reference sequence). Trimming left V 0 bases short and J 2 bases short, with 18 bases between. This CDR3 is 18 amino acids long. The CDR3 loop reads CASSLAVPTGHNTDTQYF. The CDR3, as DNA: TGTGCCAGCAGCTTAGCTGTTCCTACAGGGCATAACACAGATACGCAGTATTTT.

The chain links TRBV19 to TRBJ2-7, with 11 bases aligning to TRBD2. Trimming cost V 6 bases and J 7 bases; bases outside gene matches: 8. The CDR3 spans 14 residues. Germline-derived CDR1 and CDR2 are LNHDA and SQIVND (reference sequence). Here the CDR3 reads CASRTSGNPREQYF. DNA for the CDR3: TGTGCCAGTAGGACTAGCGGGAACCCGAGGGAGCAGTACTTC.

The CDR3 reads CASSFPGTGAYEQYF. The CDR3 bases are TGTGCCAGCAGCTTCCCCGGGACAGGAGCCTACGAGCAGTACTTC. The V call is TRBV5-4, the J call TRBJ2-7; 8 nucleotides agree with TRBD1. Looked up from germline, CDR1 is SGHNT and CDR2 is YYREEE (reference sequence). V trimming: 2 bases; J trimming: 2 bases; junction bases outside the gene matches: 6. The CDR3 totals 15 residues.

V usage is TRBV6-1 and J usage is TRBJ2-1; 9 positions match TRBD2. Germline trimming cut 2 bases from V and 2 bases from J; bases unmatched to any gene: 4. The CDR3 covers 16 residues. CDR1 and CDR2 from the germline V gene are MNHNS and SASEGT. The CDR3 sequence: CASSESSGSPYNEQFF. Here the CDR3 DNA reads TGTGCCAGCAGTGAAAGTAGCGGGAGCCCCTACAATGAGCAGTTCTTC.

The V gene is TRBV18, the J gene TRBJ2-7; 11 nucleotides agree with TRBD2. The CDR3 totals 15 residues. Germline CDR1 and CDR2: KGHSH and LQKENI. After removal of 5 bases from V and 4 bases from J, the junction contained 7 bases not matched to a gene. The CDR3 sequence is CASSSGTSGVYEQYF. CDR3 sequence (DNA): TGTGCCAGCTCATCGGGGACTAGCGGAGTTTACGAGCAGTACTTC. Using reference TRBV18 and TRBJ2-7 for the parts outside the CDR3, the full variable domain is NAGVMQNPRHLVRRRGQEARLRCSPMKGHSHVYWYRQLPEEGLKFMVYLQKENIIDESGMPKERFSAEFPKEGPSILRIQQVVRGDSAAYFCASSSGTSGVYEQYFGPGTRLTVT.

The V and J genes are TRBV28 and TRBJ1-3, with 9 positions matching TRBD1. This CDR3 contains 14 residues. V dropped 3 bases and J dropped 3; count of bases not matched to a gene: 0. The germline CDR1 and CDR2 sequences are MDHEN and SYDVKM. In DNA, the CDR3 is TGTGCCAGCAGTTTGACAGGGGGTGGAAACACCATATATTTT. Amino acids: CASSLTGGGNTIYF. The full variable domain, in which reference TRBV28 and TRBJ1-3 provide the parts outside the CDR3, is DVKVTQSSRYLVKRTGEKVFLECVQDMDHENMFWYRQDPGLGLRLIYFSYDVKMKEKGDIPEGYSVSREKKERFSLILESASTNQTSMYLCASSLTGGGNTIYFGEGSWLTVV.

The chain employs TRBV5-4 and TRBJ2-3; TRBD2 might be the D (6 bases). The germline CDR1 and CDR2 sequences are SGHNT and YYREEE (reference sequence). CDR3 length equals 16 residues. Trimming removed 2 bases at V and 3 bases at J, with 16 bases between. The CDR3: CASSFFGGVWTDTQYF. The CDR3 nucleotides read TGTGCCAGCAGCTTTTTTGGAGGGGTTTGGACAGATACGCAGTATTTT.